A selection of T cell receptor beta chains follows, all from one sample in a study of radiotherapy plus CTLA-4 blockade in lung cancer. Profiled with immunoSEQ multiplex PCR; TCRdb holds only in-frame clones, not every one. The sample includes 47,000 or so clones, roughly 85% seen only once; the top ten take roughly 26%. This material consisted of peripheral blood, taken from a patient treated with radiotherapy plus ipilimumab. These receptor sequences come from a human donor with non-small cell lung cancer whose response to radiotherapy plus ipilimumab could not be evaluated. The CDR3 runs from the conserved cysteine through the conserved F or W. Each record gives: D gene, clone size, J gene, V gene, CDR3 DNA, CDR3 protein. The D gene is left open where the match is weak. Size values are once, few and many counts, or a class for expanded clones, and some rows have none.

D gene: TRBD1
clone size: NA
J gene: TRBJ1-1
V gene: TRBV18
CDR3 DNA: TGTGCCAGCCTGCCGCAGGGGGCGACCACTGAAGCTTTCTTT
CDR3 protein: CASLPQGATTEAFF

D gene: NA
clone size: NA
J gene: TRBJ2-6
V gene: TRBV7-2
CDR3 DNA: TGTGCCAGCAGCTTGGGGGCGGGGGTTGGGGCCAACGTCCTGACTTTC
CDR3 protein: CASSLGAGVGANVLTF

D gene: TRBD1
clone size: few
J gene: TRBJ1-5
V gene: TRBV29-1
CDR3 DNA: TGCAGCGTGGGACAGGGCAATCAGCCCCAGCATTTT
CDR3 protein: CSVGQGNQPQHF

D gene: TRBD2
clone size: NA
J gene: TRBJ2-7
V gene: TRBV5-1
CDR3 DNA: TGCGCCAGCAGAAAACTAGCGGGCGCCTACGAGCAGTACTTC
CDR3 protein: CASRKLAGAYEQYF

D gene: NA
clone size: NA
J gene: TRBJ2-7
V gene: TRBV4-3
CDR3 DNA: TGCGCCAGCAGCCAAGATTTTCAGGATAGCTCCTACGAGCAGTACTTC
CDR3 protein: CASSQDFQDSSYEQYF

D gene: NA
clone size: NA
J gene: TRBJ2-1
V gene: TRBV18
CDR3 DNA: TGTGCCAGCTCACTGACAGACTCCTACAATGAGCAGTTCTTC
CDR3 protein: CASSLTDSYNEQFF

D gene: NA
clone size: NA
J gene: TRBJ2-2
V gene: TRBV7-3
CDR3 DNA: TGTGCCAGCAGGGCTACCCTCTCGGGCACCGGGGAGCTGTTTTTT
CDR3 protein: CASRATLSGTGELFF

D gene: TRBD1
clone size: NA
J gene: TRBJ1-2
V gene: TRBV7-2
CDR3 DNA: TGTGCCAGCAGCAGGTCGACAGGGAACTATGGCTACACCTTC
CDR3 protein: CASSRSTGNYGYTF

D gene: NA
clone size: NA
J gene: TRBJ2-5
V gene: TRBV19
CDR3 DNA: TGTGCCAGTAGTAAACTCCAAGAGACCCAGTACTTC
CDR3 protein: CASSKLQETQYF

D gene: TRBD1
clone size: NA
J gene: TRBJ2-1
V gene: TRBV18
CDR3 DNA: TGTGCCAGCTCACCAGAAACAGGGGGCTACAATGAGCAGTTCTTC
CDR3 protein: CASSPETGGYNEQFF

D gene: NA
clone size: NA
J gene: TRBJ2-3
V gene: TRBV6-6
CDR3 DNA: TGTGCCAGCGGGCAGGCCAGGGATACGCAGTATTTT
CDR3 protein: CASGQARDTQYF

D gene: NA
clone size: NA
J gene: TRBJ1-2
V gene: TRBV19
CDR3 DNA: TGTGCCAGTACCACGACTTGGGGCTACACCTTC
CDR3 protein: CASTTTWGYTF

D gene: TRBD2
clone size: NA
J gene: TRBJ2-3
V gene: TRBV4-1
CDR3 DNA: TGCGCCAGCAGCCAAGATAGAGGACTAGCGGGAACGGCCGGGAGAAAAGATACGCAGTATTTT
CDR3 protein: CASSQDRGLAGTAGRKDTQYF

D gene: TRBD2
clone size: NA
J gene: TRBJ2-1
V gene: TRBV5-1
CDR3 DNA: TGCGCCAGCAGCTTGGGACTAGCGGAACACAATGAGCAGTTCTTC
CDR3 protein: CASSLGLAEHNEQFF

D gene: TRBD2
clone size: NA
J gene: TRBJ2-1
V gene: TRBV7-2
CDR3 DNA: TGTGCCAGCAAACTACTAGCGGGATACTACAATGAGCAGTTCTTC
CDR3 protein: CASKLLAGYYNEQFF

D gene: NA
clone size: NA
J gene: TRBJ1-2
V gene: TRBV5-1
CDR3 DNA: TGCGCCAGCAGCCCCGGAGGAGGGGCTGGGGGCTACACCTTC
CDR3 protein: CASSPGGGAGGYTF

D gene: TRBD1
clone size: NA
J gene: TRBJ1-6
V gene: TRBV4-3
CDR3 DNA: TGCGCCAGCAGCCAGGGGACAGGGGCTAATTCACCCCTCCACTTT
CDR3 protein: CASSQGTGANSPLHF